This passage covers 21 T cell receptor beta chains from one sample sequenced in a study of T cells after yellow fever vaccination. From the 5' RACE reads, TCRdb called clonotypes with MiXCR, one entry per CDR3 protein. Of around 160,000 distinct CDR3 sequences detected, 6% to 7.5% appear once; the ten largest clones hold 2.5%. The starting material was CD4+ T cells sorted from PBMCs, obtained about 5 days after the first yellow fever vaccination. These receptors were obtained from a man between 18 and 29 years old who received the YFV17D yellow fever vaccine.

This clonotype was seen ten or more times. The rearrangement joins TRBV7-2 to TRBJ1-4, with TRBD1 as a possible D gene (5 bases). CDR3 length equals 14 residues. The germline V and J ends were trimmed by 4 bases and 2 bases, with 8 bases remaining between them. Germline lookup yields CDR1 SGHTA and CDR2 FQGNSA. CDR3 amino acids: CASSSRQTNEKLFF. CDR3 nucleotides: TGTGCCAGCAGCTCTCGACAGACTAATGAAAAACTGTTTTTT.

This sequence joins TRBV5-1 and TRBJ2-3; 10 bases line up with TRBD2. This CDR3 contains 15 residues. CDR1 and CDR2 from the germline V gene are SGHRS and YFSETQ. The trim removed 0 bases at V and 6 bases at J, leaving 4 bases unmatched. The CDR3 DNA sequence: TGCGCCAGCAGCTTGGATAGCGGGGGGTTGGATACGCAGTATTTT. Encoded protein: CASSLDSGGLDTQYF.

This clonotype was seen many times. The J gene is TRBJ2-1, the V gene TRBV7-3, with D maybe TRBD2 (6 bases). V was pared by 6 bases and J by 8 bases, with 14 bases between. The CDR3 spans 13 residues. Germline CDR1 and CDR2: SGHTA and FQGTGA. The CDR3 spells CASSPKWGDEQFF. The CDR3 DNA sequence: TGTGCCAGCAGTCCCAAGTGGGGGGATGAGCAGTTCTTC.

The chain links TRBV25-1 to TRBJ1-6, with D unresolved. The CDR3 contains 13 residues. Germline values: CDR1 MGHDK, CDR2 SYGVNS. The germline V and J ends were trimmed by 5 bases and 5 bases, with 7 bases remaining between them. CDR3 sequence (DNA): TGTGCCAGCAGTAGCGGGGATAATTCACCCCTCCACTTT. Translating it yields CASSSGDNSPLHF.

The table lists this clonotype with a few counts. This chain uses TRBV25-1 with TRBJ1-1; D is undetermined. The CDR3 consists of 16 residues. V lost 2 bases and J 0 bases, leaving 13 bases between the germline ends. Germline V CDR1 and CDR2: MGHDK, SYGVNS. As DNA, the CDR3 is TGTGCCAGCAGTGAAGGCTCGAGGAATATGAACACTGAAGCTTTCTTT. Translated, it gives CASSEGSRNMNTEAFF.

This clonotype was observed at least ten times. J is TRBJ2-2 and V is TRBV2; 7 positions agree with TRBD2. Germline trimming cut 11 bases from V and 5 bases from J; bases unmatched to any gene: 5. The CDR3 totals 12 residues. Per germline, CDR1 SNHLY and CDR2 FYNNEI. In DNA, the CDR3 is TGTGCCTCCGACGGGGGGACCGGGGAGCTGTTTTTT. Its translation: CASDGGTGELFF.

Many counts were recorded for this clonotype. The chain links TRBV5-1 to TRBJ2-2; possible D gene TRBD2, 5 bases. Germline CDR1 and CDR2: SGHRS and YFSETQ. V lost 0 bases, J lost 6 bases, and 21 bases lay in between. The CDR3 is 18 amino acids. The CDR3 DNA reads as TGCGCCAGCAGCTTGGCCCTAGCTACCCTGAAAGATCCCGGGGAGCTGTTTTTT. Translated: CASSLALATLKDPGELFF. Supplemented by reference TRBV5-1 and TRBJ2-2, the full variable domain reads KAGVTQTPRYLIKTRGQQVTLSCSPISGHRSVSWYQQTPGQGLQFLFEYFSETQRNKGNFPGRFSGRQFSNSRSEMNVSTLELGDSALYLCASSLALATLKDPGELFFGEGSRLTVL.

This clonotype has only a few counts. The chain recombines TRBV12-3 or TRBV12-4 with TRBJ1-5, with a weak D call TRBD1 (5 bases). V was trimmed by 3 bases and J by 5 bases, leaving 8 bases between them. The CDR3 has 13 residues. The CDR3 sequence: CASSFRVDQPQHF. The CDR3 DNA follows: TGTGCCAGCAGTTTCAGGGTTGATCAGCCCCAGCATTTT.

This sequence joins TRBV20-1 and TRBJ2-3; TRBD2 matches at 9 bases. The CDR3 covers 17 residues. Germline loops: CDR1 DFQATT, CDR2 SNEGSKA (reference sequence). After removal of 2 bases from V and 2 bases from J, the junction contained 11 bases not matched to a gene. In DNA, the CDR3 is TGCAGTGCTAGATTAGCGATTGCGGGGGGGATCACAGATACGCAGTATTTT. Its translation: CSARLAIAGGITDTQYF.

The chain combines TRBV19 with TRBJ2-1; no reliable D call. Trimming stripped 6 bases from V and 3 bases from J, with 18 bases between. The germline gives CDR1 LNHDA, CDR2 SQIVND (reference sequence). This CDR3 is 16 amino acids long. CDR3 nucleotide sequence: TGTGCCAGTAGCGATAAGGCTCCCCCGGACTACAATGAGCAGTTCTTC. It codes for CASSDKAPPDYNEQFF.

This clonotype was seen only a few times. V usage is TRBV5-6 and J usage is TRBJ2-7; D is possibly TRBD1 (6 bases). Germline V lookup: CDR1 SGHDT, CDR2 YYEEEE. The CDR3 loop spans 13 amino acids. V lost 4 bases, J lost 6 bases, and 14 bases lay in between. The DNA for the CDR3 is TGTGCCAGCAGCCCCCGGGACAACTGCGAGCAGTACTTC. Its protein product is CASSPRDNCEQYF.

This clonotype was seen at least ten times. The chain couples TRBV6-4 to TRBJ2-1; 8 nucleotides line up with TRBD2. Looked up from germline, CDR1 is MRHNA and CDR2 is SNTAGT. The junction had 1 base not matched to a gene; V was cut back by 2 bases and J by 1 base. The CDR3 spans 15 residues. Here the CDR3 reads CASSDAGGSYNEQFF. The CDR3, as DNA: TGTGCCAGCAGTGACGCGGGGGGTTCCTACAATGAGCAGTTCTTC.

This clonotype was detected a few times. The genes are TRBV4-1 and TRBJ2-3; 8 bases are shared with TRBD2. This CDR3 spans 15 amino acids. The germline V gene encodes CDR1 MGHRA and CDR2 YSYEKL. V trimming: 0 bases; J trimming: 4 bases; junction bases outside the gene matches: 3. The CDR3 DNA reads TGCGCCAGCAGCCAAGAACTAGCGGTCTCAGATACGCAGTATTTT. Translated, it gives CASSQELAVSDTQYF.

In its sample, this clonotype was seen many times. This chain connects TRBV12-3 or TRBV12-4 to TRBJ2-1, with 7 bases identical to TRBD1. CDR3 length: 14 amino acids. The V gene end was trimmed by 8 bases and the J gene end by 9 bases; junction bases not matched to a gene: 13. The CDR3 here is CASGPTGPGIEQFF. Written as DNA, the CDR3 is TGTGCCAGCGGTCCGACAGGGCCCGGGATTGAGCAGTTCTTC.

This clonotype occurred a few times. The chain combines TRBV20-1 with TRBJ2-5, with TRBD2 matching over 12 bases. V shed 5 bases, J shed 1 base, and the junction held 11 bases outside the gene matches. CDR3 size: 17 residues. Germline V gives CDR1 DFQATT, CDR2 SNEGSKA (reference sequence). The CDR3 DNA is TGCAGTGCTTACTTCAGACTAGCGGGGGATCCCCAAGAGACCCAGTACTTC. Translated: CSAYFRLAGDPQETQYF.

This clonotype came up many times. The chain joins TRBV23-1 to TRBJ2-1, with a weak D call TRBD2 (5 bases). TRBV23-1 falls under the ORF class, with uncertain function. The CDR3 has 15 residues. The V end lost 3 bases, the J end lost 2 bases, and 11 bases lay between the germline ends. In DNA form, the CDR3 reads TGCGCCAGCAGTCATCGTAGGGAGACCTACAATGAGCAGTTCTTC. The encoded protein is CASSHRRETYNEQFF.

The rearrangement uses TRBV19 and TRBJ1-2; 9 bases map to TRBD1. This CDR3 is 14 amino acids long. V was clipped by 7 bases and J by 3 bases; unmatched bases: 6. Per the germline V gene, CDR1 is LNHDA and CDR2 is SQIVND (reference sequence). CDR3 DNA sequence: TGTGCCAGTATGCGACAGGGGGTCGACTATGGCTACACCTTC. Translation gives CASMRQGVDYGYTF.

The genes are TRBV7-2 and TRBJ2-3; no clear D gene. The CDR3 runs to 13 residues. Germline V gene data show CDR1 as SGHTA and CDR2 as FQGNSA. Trimming shortened V by 5 bases and J by 0 bases, and 6 bases separated the two germline ends. For the CDR3, the DNA is TGTGCCAGCAGCACTTCTAGCACAGATACGCAGTATTTT. Translation: CASSTSSTDTQYF.

This clonotype has a count of ten or more. V gene TRBV10-3 combines with J gene TRBJ2-2, with 11 nucleotides matching TRBD2. Germline CDR1 reads ENHRY; CDR2 reads SYGVKD. The V and J ends lost 5 bases and 5 bases, in that order; junction bases with no gene match: 4. CDR3 length: 15 amino acids. This CDR3 is CAISTSGGPTGELFF. In DNA, the CDR3 is TGTGCCATCAGTACTAGCGGGGGTCCAACCGGGGAGCTGTTTTTT.

This clonotype was observed a few times. The chain has TRBV2 and TRBJ1-1; perhaps TRBD1 as D (5 bases). Germline values: CDR1 SNHLY, CDR2 FYNNEI. With 6 bases removed from V and 7 bases from J, the gap between germline ends came to 12 bases. The CDR3 covers 12 residues. CDR3 protein: CASRRDSDEAFF. Written as DNA, the CDR3 is TGTGCCAGCAGGCGGGACTCAGATGAAGCTTTCTTT.

This clonotype has only a few counts. The chain carries TRBV5-1 and TRBJ1-4, with TRBD1 matching 7 bases. The CDR3 loop spans 15 amino acids. Germline CDR1 reads SGHRS; CDR2 reads YFSETQ. V was clipped by 4 bases and J by 0 bases; unmatched bases: 3. The chain's CDR3 is CASSDGTATNEKLFF. Written as DNA, the CDR3 is TGCGCCAGCAGCGATGGGACAGCAACTAATGAAAAACTGTTTTTT.